The 31 T cell receptor beta chains below come from one sample, sequenced in a study of blood T cell repertoires in COVID-19. Clones were sequenced by immunoSEQ multiplex PCR, and TCRdb holds only the in-frame ones, with some missing. This sample has under 350,000 clones; approximately 86% occur once, and the top ten carry 3.5% to 4%. The sample taken for sequencing was peripheral blood. These receptors were obtained from a man between 18 and 35 years old with active or convalescent COVID-19.

The CDR3 DNA reads as TGTGCCAGCTATAACAGGGAGGGGAGCTACGAGCAGTACTTC. This encodes CASYNREGSYEQYF. The chain couples TRBV2 to TRBJ2-7, with TRBD2 as a possible D gene (7 bases). In germline, CDR1 is SNHLY, CDR2 FYNNEI. Trimming removed 8 bases from V and 3 bases from J, with 17 bases in between. This CDR3 comprises 14 residues.

The chain couples TRBV7-7 to TRBJ1-5; D may be TRBD1 (6 bases). The CDR3 spans 17 residues. CDR1 SSHAT and CDR2 FNYEAQ come from the germline V gene (reference sequence). CDR3 nucleotide sequence: TGTGCTAACTTGGTAAGGAAAAACAGGGCCATGTATCAGCCCCAGCATTTT. Protein sequence: CANLVRKNRAMYQPQHF.

The chain links TRBV23-1 to TRBJ1-1; perhaps TRBD1 as D (6 bases). TRBV23-1 counts as an open reading frame of uncertain function. This CDR3 has 13 residues. The V end was cut by 0 bases, the J end by 11 bases, with 13 bases between. CDR3 in amino acids: CASSQSGGATAFF. The CDR3 region has the DNA TGCGCCAGCAGTCAATCAGGGGGGGCCACGGCTTTCTTT.

The chain carries TRBV6-5 and TRBJ2-1; 7 bases fit TRBD2. CDR1 is MNHEY, CDR2 SVGAGI, per germline. The CDR3 has 14 residues. J was trimmed by 0 bases and V by 7 bases; bases with no gene match: 3. CDR3: CASKRTSSYNEQFF. CDR3 in DNA: TGTGCCAGCAAGAGGACTAGCTCCTACAATGAGCAGTTCTTC.

This clone was found a few times. V gene TRBV27 combines with J gene TRBJ1-3; TRBD1 matches at 9 bases. CDR1 is MNHEY, CDR2 SMNVEV, per germline (reference sequence). The trim removed 5 bases at V and 3 bases at J, leaving 2 bases unmatched. The CDR3 has 14 amino acids. The DNA for the CDR3 is TGTGCCAGCAGTAGGACAGGGGATGGAAACACCATATATTTT. It translates to CASSRTGDGNTIYF.

This clone was observed a few times. The chain employs TRBV2 and TRBJ2-1, with 7 bases matching TRBD2. The junction had 11 bases not matched to a gene; V was cut back by 7 bases and J by 5 bases. The CDR3 covers 15 residues. CDR1 and CDR2 (germline): SNHLY, FYNNEI. The CDR3 protein is CASTVSSGLNNEQFF. The CDR3 DNA sequence: TGTGCCAGCACTGTCTCTAGCGGCCTCAACAATGAGCAGTTCTTC.

The V gene is TRBV28, the J gene TRBJ2-3, with D perhaps matching TRBD1 (5 bases). With 5 bases removed from V and 2 bases from J, the gap between germline ends came to 11 bases. The CDR3 loop spans 14 amino acids. Germline V gene sequence: CDR1 MDHEN, CDR2 SYDVKM. CDR3 sequence reads: CASSPDSTTDTQYF. The CDR3 coding sequence is TGTGCCAGCAGTCCCGACAGTACCACAGATACGCAGTATTTT.

The chain employs TRBV7-2 and TRBJ1-3; no clear D gene. Looked up from germline, CDR1 is SGHTA and CDR2 is FQGNSA. Trimming removed 2 bases from V and 2 bases from J, with 7 bases in between. CDR3 size: 14 residues. CDR3 protein: CASSLWQAGNTIYF. Here the CDR3 DNA reads TGTGCCAGCAGCTTATGGCAGGCTGGAAACACCATATATTTT.

The DNA of the CDR3 is TGTGCCACCGCGAATCCCGGTCGGGGCTACACCTTC. This codes for CATANPGRGYTF. The rearrangement joins TRBV6-5 to TRBJ1-2; D is unresolved. Germline CDR1 MNHEY, CDR2 SVGAGI. V was pared by 10 bases and J by 8 bases, with 17 bases between. This CDR3 contains 12 residues.

The chain employs TRBV5-1 and TRBJ2-2, with 13 nucleotides matching TRBD2. With V trimmed by 7 bases and J by 5 bases, 5 bases remained unmatched. The CDR3 runs 15 residues. Germline loops: CDR1 SGHRS, CDR2 YFSETQ. The CDR3 sequence is CASRWTSGRTGELFF. In DNA, the CDR3 is TGCGCCAGCCGATGGACTAGCGGGAGAACCGGGGAGCTGTTTTTT.

V usage is TRBV2 and J usage is TRBJ2-7; D is uncertain. The germline V gene encodes CDR1 SNHLY and CDR2 FYNNEI. The CDR3 covers 12 residues. The CDR3 nucleotides read TGTGCCAGCAGTGTCGCCTACCAGAGGCCCCGAGTT. It yields the protein CASSVAYQRPRV.

The chain is built from TRBV13 and TRBJ2-3; 9 positions match TRBD1. Germline loops: CDR1 PRHDT, CDR2 FYEKMQ (reference sequence). The CDR3 spans 16 residues. The J segment lost 0 bases and the V segment lost 5 bases, leaving 6 bases of the junction unmatched. The CDR3 here is CASSPDRGVSTDTQYF. Written as DNA, the CDR3 is TGTGCCAGCAGCCCGGACAGGGGCGTTAGCACAGATACGCAGTATTTT.

Points on this clone: Distinct nucleotide sequences in the sample also encode this CDR3. CDR3 residues: CASSLGVQETQYF. DNA for the CDR3: TGTGCCAGCAGCTTAGGAGTCCAAGAGACCCAGTACTTC. The rearrangement joins TRBV5-4 to TRBJ2-5; D remains ambiguous. From germline, CDR1 is SGHNT and CDR2 YYREEE (reference sequence). The CDR3 runs 13 residues. Trimming pared 2 bases from V and 1 base from J, leaving 6 bases between.

The V gene is TRBV5-1, the J gene TRBJ2-7; 10 positions agree with TRBD1. Trimming removed 0 bases from V and 4 bases from J; junction bases left unmatched: 10. The CDR3 has 17 amino acids. Germline loops: CDR1 SGHRS, CDR2 YFSETQ. The CDR3 DNA follows: TGCGCCAGCAGCTTGGGGGACAGGGGCGCCCCATCTTACGAGCAGTACTTC. Protein: CASSLGDRGAPSYEQYF.

This clone was recorded only once. The chain joins TRBV3-1 (or the pseudogene TRBV3-2) to TRBJ2-5, with 11 bases aligning to TRBD1. The CDR3 is made up of 15 amino acids. Trimming cost V 1 base and J 5 bases; bases outside gene matches: 3. From germline, CDR1 is LGHDT and CDR2 YNNKEL (reference sequence). The DNA for the CDR3 is TGTGCCAGCAGCCAAGGGACAGGGGGCAGGGAGACCCAGTACTTC. Translation gives CASSQGTGGRETQYF.

The chain combines TRBV3-1 (or the pseudogene TRBV3-2) with TRBJ1-5, with 8 bases that match TRBD1. The length of the CDR3 is 20 residues. The trim removed 0 bases at V and 0 bases at J, leaving 13 bases unmatched. CDR1 and CDR2 from the germline V gene are LGHDT and YNNKEL (reference sequence). The CDR3 nucleotides read TGTGCCAGCAGCCAAGATTCTCCCAGCAGGGGGCCCTATAGCAATCAGCCCCAGCATTTT. The encoded protein is CASSQDSPSRGPYSNQPQHF.

The chain joins TRBV7-9 to TRBJ2-1; weak D call: TRBD1 (6 bases). This CDR3 has 12 residues. V was trimmed by 5 bases and J by 8 bases, leaving 10 bases between them. CDR1 is SEHNR, CDR2 FQNEAQ, per germline (reference sequence). In DNA form, the CDR3 reads TGTGCCAGCAGCCCACAGGGCCATGAGCAGTTCTTC. Residues: CASSPQGHEQFF.

For this clone: A junction end diverges from the germline sequence, so it may reflect a read error. Here the CDR3 reads CATSPTRNEKLFF. DNA of the CDR3: TGTGCCACCAGTCCTACGCGTAATGAAAAACTGTTTTTT. The V call is TRBV6-6, the J call TRBJ1-4; D is unresolved. This CDR3 is 13 amino acids long. CDR1 is MNHNY and CDR2 is SVGAGI in the germline V gene (reference sequence).

V is TRBV19 and J is TRBJ1-5; 8 nucleotides match TRBD1. J lost 6 bases, V lost 2 bases, and 9 bases had no gene match. This CDR3 is 16 amino acids long. Germline V gives CDR1 LNHDA, CDR2 SQIVND (reference sequence). The CDR3 reads CASSILGTGKGQPQHF. The DNA of the CDR3 is TGTGCCAGTAGTATACTCGGGACAGGTAAAGGTCAGCCCCAGCATTTT.

V and J are TRBV28 and TRBJ1-5; tentative D call: TRBD1 (6 bases). Trimming cost V 7 bases and J 7 bases, with 11 bases left between them. The CDR3 is 12 residues long. Germline V gene data show CDR1 as MDHEN and CDR2 as SYDVKM. The CDR3 loop reads CASKQGRQPQHF. CDR3 coding DNA: TGTGCCAGCAAGCAGGGGCGGCAGCCCCAGCATTTT.

The chain uses TRBV2 and TRBJ2-3, with 11 positions matching TRBD2. This CDR3 contains 14 residues. Losses at the gene ends were 8 bases for V and 0 bases for J; bases not matched to a gene: 1. Germline V CDR1 and CDR2: SNHLY, FYNNEI. DNA of the CDR3: TGTGCCAGCCCTAGCGGGGGGAGCACAGATACGCAGTATTTT. It codes for CASPSGGSTDTQYF.

The rearrangement links TRBV7-6 to TRBJ2-5; 7 nucleotides line up with TRBD1. The germline CDR1 and CDR2 sequences are SGHVS and FNYEAQ. This CDR3 has 16 amino acids. J gave up 2 bases and V 0 bases, and 6 bases lay outside the gene matches. As DNA, the CDR3 is TGTGCCAGCAGCTTAGCGCGAGACAGGGTGCAAGAGACCCAGTACTTC. This codes for CASSLARDRVQETQYF.

As concerns this clone: Being one base from a much bigger clone, this may be a read error. This same CDR3 is encoded by further DNA sequences in the sample. The chain carries TRBV7-9 and TRBJ2-1; no clear D gene. Trimming left V 0 bases short and J 7 bases short, with 4 bases between. From germline, CDR1 is SEHNR and CDR2 FQNEAQ (reference sequence). The CDR3 extends over 12 amino acids. The CDR3 DNA is TGTGCCAGCAGCTTAGCCAGGAATGAGCAGTTCTTC. Amino acids: CASSLARNEQFF.

The V call is TRBV7-9, the J call TRBJ2-7; tentatively, D is TRBD1 (6 bases). Germline V gene data show CDR1 as SEHNR and CDR2 as FQNEAQ (reference sequence). There are 15 residues in the CDR3. The V gene lost 5 bases and the J gene lost 3 bases, with 17 bases spanning the gap. The CDR3 bases are TGTGCCAGCAGCCACCATACAGTGGACAGCTACGAGCAGTACTTC. This translates into CASSHHTVDSYEQYF.

The chain carries TRBV6-6 and TRBJ2-7; 9 nucleotides agree with TRBD1. Germline CDR1 reads MNHNY; CDR2 reads SVGAGI (reference sequence). The ends lost 7 bases at V and 2 bases at J; junction bases unmatched: 6. This CDR3 contains 14 residues. The CDR3 DNA sequence: TGTGCCAGCAACAGGGGGCGCAGCCCCTACGAGCAGTACTTC. Residues: CASNRGRSPYEQYF.

The CDR3 is CASSYSSRVPEKLFF. The CDR3 DNA follows: TGTGCCAGCAGTTACTCGAGCAGGGTTCCTGAAAAACTGTTTTTT. The chain links TRBV6-6 to TRBJ1-4, with D possibly being TRBD1 (5 bases). V gave up 0 bases and J gave up 7 bases, with 12 bases separating them. In germline, CDR1 is MNHNY, CDR2 SVGAGI (reference sequence). The CDR3 has 15 amino acids.

V and J are TRBV5-1 and TRBJ2-1, with D tentatively TRBD2 (6 bases). The CDR3 is 14 amino acids. Germline V lookup: CDR1 SGHRS, CDR2 YFSETQ. With 6 bases removed from V and 4 bases from J, the gap between germline ends came to 14 bases. The CDR3 bases are TGCGCCAGCACCGATACCCTAGCGTACAATGAGCAGTTCTTC. Translated, it gives CASTDTLAYNEQFF.

The chain recombines TRBV15 with TRBJ1-1, with 7 bases matching TRBD1. The germline CDR1 and CDR2 sequences are LNHNV and YYDKDF (reference sequence). The CDR3 length is 16 residues. The V gene end was trimmed by 8 bases and the J gene end by 0 bases; junction bases not matched to a gene: 12. For the CDR3, the DNA is TGTGCCACCGTGGGGACAGATTTTATGATGAACACTGAAGCTTTCTTT. Its translation: CATVGTDFMMNTEAFF.

J is TRBJ1-1 and V is TRBV7-2; maybe TRBD1 (5 bases). V lost 1 base, J lost 4 bases, and 13 bases lay in between. Germline V gives CDR1 SGHTA, CDR2 FQGNSA. The CDR3 sequence is 15 residues long. DNA for the CDR3: TGTGCCAGCAGCTTAGAACTGGGAGGGGCCACTGAAGCTTTCTTT. Encoded protein: CASSLELGGATEAFF.

This clone appeared once. DNA for the CDR3: TGTGCCAGCAAATTACAAACCGTTCCGGGACAACTGAACACTGAAGCTTTCTTT. It translates to CASKLQTVPGQLNTEAFF. The rearrangement links TRBV27 to TRBJ1-1; TRBD1 is a possible D gene (6 bases). CDR1 MNHEY and CDR2 SMNVEV come from the germline V gene (reference sequence). The V gene lost 7 bases and the J gene lost 0 bases, with 24 bases spanning the gap. The CDR3 loop spans 18 amino acids.

The chain carries TRBV6-6 and TRBJ2-7, with 11 bases lining up with TRBD2. This CDR3 contains 15 residues. Germline V gene data show CDR1 as MNHNY and CDR2 as SVGAGI (reference sequence). The J segment lost 2 bases and the V segment lost 6 bases, leaving 6 bases of the junction unmatched. The CDR3 bases are TGTGCCAGCAGCGAGCGACTAGCGGGGCCCTACGAGCAGTACTTC. Its translation: CASSERLAGPYEQYF.